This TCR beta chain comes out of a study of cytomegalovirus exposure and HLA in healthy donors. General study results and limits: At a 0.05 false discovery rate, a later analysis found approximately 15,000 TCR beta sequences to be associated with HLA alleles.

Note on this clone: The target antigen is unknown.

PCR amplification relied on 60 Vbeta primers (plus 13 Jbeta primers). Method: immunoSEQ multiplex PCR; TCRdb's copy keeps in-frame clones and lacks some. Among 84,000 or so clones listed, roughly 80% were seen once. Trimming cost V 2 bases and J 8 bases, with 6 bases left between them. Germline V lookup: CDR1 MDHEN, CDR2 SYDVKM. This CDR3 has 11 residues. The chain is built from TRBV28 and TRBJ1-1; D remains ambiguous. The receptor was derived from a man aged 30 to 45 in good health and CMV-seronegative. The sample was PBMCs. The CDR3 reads CASSLIREAFF. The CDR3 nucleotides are TGTGCCAGCAGTTTAATCAGGGAAGCTTTCTTT.